This TCR beta chain was identified during a study of blood T cells in healthy people across ages. This CDR3 is built from 15 residues. With 3 bases clipped from V and 7 bases from J, the junction kept 6 bases outside the gene matches. Remarks on this clonotype: The antigen remains unidentified.

Study-wide results and limits: Donor CMV status was unknown, possibly confounding expanded clonotype changes.

The total RNA that was extracted per sample amounted to at least 5 micrograms. Primed by a sample-barcoded 5' primer and a J-beta primer mix, a second PCR proceeded for roughly 6 to 12 cycles. A template-switch adaptor that had 12 random nucleotides put a tag on each cDNA molecule. TCRdb analysed the 5' RACE reads with MiXCR anew, one entry per CDR3 protein. This sample carries about 800,000 distinct CDR3 sequences, more than 20% of them seen once, and the ten largest clones take under 4%. These data were likewise used in another study, on T cells of mothers and their children. That work adds: All donors were healthy and Caucasian; they were three mothers and their six children.

The origin of this receptor is a boy younger than 18 in good health. What was sequenced was blood. The genes are TRBV12-3 or TRBV12-4 and TRBJ1-6, with TRBD1 matching over 7 bases. Written as DNA, the CDR3 is TGTGCCAGCAGTTTCAAGACAGGGTGGAATTCACCCCTCCACTTT. It is translated as CASSFKTGWNSPLHF.